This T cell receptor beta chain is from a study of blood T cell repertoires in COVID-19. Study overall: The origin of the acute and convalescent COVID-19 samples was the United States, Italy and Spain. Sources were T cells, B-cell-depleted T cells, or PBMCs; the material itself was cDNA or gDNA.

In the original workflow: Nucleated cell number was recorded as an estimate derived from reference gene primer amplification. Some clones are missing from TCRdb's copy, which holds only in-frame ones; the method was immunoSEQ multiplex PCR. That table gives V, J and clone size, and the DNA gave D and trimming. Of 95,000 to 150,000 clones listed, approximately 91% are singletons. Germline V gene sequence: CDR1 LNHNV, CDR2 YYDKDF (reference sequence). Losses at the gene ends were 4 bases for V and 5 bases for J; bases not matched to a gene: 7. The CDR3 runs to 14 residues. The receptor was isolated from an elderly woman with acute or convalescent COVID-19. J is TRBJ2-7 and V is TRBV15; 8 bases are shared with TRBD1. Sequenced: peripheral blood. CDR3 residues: CATSNLRDRNEQYF. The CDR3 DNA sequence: TGTGCCACCAGCAACCTCCGGGACAGGAACGAGCAGTACTTC.